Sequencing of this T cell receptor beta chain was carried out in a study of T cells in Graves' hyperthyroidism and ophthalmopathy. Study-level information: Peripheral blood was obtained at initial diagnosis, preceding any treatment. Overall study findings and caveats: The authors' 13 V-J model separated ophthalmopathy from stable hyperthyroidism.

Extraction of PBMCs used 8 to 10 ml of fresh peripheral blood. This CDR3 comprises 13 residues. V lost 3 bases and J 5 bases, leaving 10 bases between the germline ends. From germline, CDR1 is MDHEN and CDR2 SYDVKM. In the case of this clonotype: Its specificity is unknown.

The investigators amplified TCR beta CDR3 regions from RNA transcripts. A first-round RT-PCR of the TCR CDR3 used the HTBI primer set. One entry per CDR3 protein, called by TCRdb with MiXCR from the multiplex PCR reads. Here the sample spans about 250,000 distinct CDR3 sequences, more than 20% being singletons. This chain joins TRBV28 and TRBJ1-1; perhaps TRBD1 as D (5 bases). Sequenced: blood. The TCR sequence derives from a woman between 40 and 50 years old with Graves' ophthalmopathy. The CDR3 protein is CASSFWGRTEAFF. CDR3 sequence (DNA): TGTGCCAGCAGTTTTTGGGGGAGGACTGAAGCTTTCTTT.